This record looks at one T cell receptor beta chain sequence and its context. The antigen remains undetermined. This sample was included in a study of long-term antiretroviral therapy in people with HIV. Study results and caveats: The range of CDR3 lengths in HIV repertoires proved narrower than that found in controls.

Germline lookup yields CDR1 SGHTA and CDR2 FQGTGA. The ends were cut back, 3 bases at V and 0 bases at J, with 11 bases in the middle. There are 15 residues in the CDR3. The run of the v3.0 immunoSEQ assay was at survey level. Per-sample sequencing targets were roughly 40,000-55,000 T-cell genomes. Clones were read by immunoSEQ multiplex PCR, and TCRdb kept only the in-frame ones, dropping some. The sample yields some 20,000 clones, around 92% seen once. This clonotype was sampled from a woman between 45 and 65 years old with HIV. The chain has TRBV7-3 and TRBJ1-2; weak D call: TRBD1 (5 bases). Sequencing used unsorted PBMCs, obtained 4.4 years after starting antiretroviral therapy. The CDR3 nucleotides are TGTGCCAGCAGCTTTGAGGGGAATGCTAACTATGGCTACACCTTC. Protein sequence: CASSFEGNANYGYTF.